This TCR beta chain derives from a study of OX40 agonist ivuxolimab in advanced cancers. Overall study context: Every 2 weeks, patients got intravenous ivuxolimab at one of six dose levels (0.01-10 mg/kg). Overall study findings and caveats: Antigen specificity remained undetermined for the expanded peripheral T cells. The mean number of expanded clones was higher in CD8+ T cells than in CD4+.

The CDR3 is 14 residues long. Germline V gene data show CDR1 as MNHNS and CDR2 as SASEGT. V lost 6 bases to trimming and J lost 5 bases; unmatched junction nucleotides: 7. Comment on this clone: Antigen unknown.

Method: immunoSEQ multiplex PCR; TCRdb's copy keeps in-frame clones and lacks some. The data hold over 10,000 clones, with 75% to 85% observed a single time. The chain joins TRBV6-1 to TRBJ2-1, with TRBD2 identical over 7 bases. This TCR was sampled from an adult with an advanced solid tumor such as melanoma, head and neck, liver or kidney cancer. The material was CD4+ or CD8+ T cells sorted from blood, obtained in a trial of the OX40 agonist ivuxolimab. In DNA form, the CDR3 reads TGTGCCAGCAGCAGACTAGCTACCGACAATGAGCAGTTCTTC. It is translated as CASSRLATDNEQFF.